This TCR beta chain was identified in a study of cytomegalovirus exposure and HLA in healthy donors. Use of 60 Vbeta and 13 Jbeta primers characterized the PCR. Clones were read by immunoSEQ multiplex PCR, and TCRdb kept only the in-frame ones, dropping some. Recorded for this sample: about 58,000 clones. V dropped 6 bases and J dropped 0; count of bases not matched to a gene: 8. CDR1 MDHEN and CDR2 SYDVKM come from the germline V gene. This CDR3 comprises 15 residues. The chain joins TRBV28 to TRBJ2-7; 7 nucleotides agree with TRBD1. This TCR came from a male donor in good health and CMV-seronegative. The specimen sequenced was PBMCs. This CDR3 is CASSQTGALSYEQYF. The CDR3 nucleotides are TGTGCCAGCAGCCAAACAGGGGCCCTCTCCTACGAGCAGTACTTC.